This TCR beta chain is from a study of shared clonotypes between healthy human individuals. The method was immunoSEQ multiplex PCR; TCRdb's version includes in-frame clones alone and lacks a portion of them. The table lists approximately 2,000,000 clones, less than 95% of them singletons. Germline V gene data show CDR1 as SGHNT and CDR2 as YENEEA. With 6 bases clipped from V and 1 base from J, the junction kept 5 bases outside the gene matches. The CDR3 runs to 15 residues. The chain has TRBV11-3 and TRBJ2-2, with TRBD1 matching 7 bases. Material: naive CD4+ T cells from PBMCs. Regarding subset: CD45RA+ positively selected. This clonotype was obtained from a man between 18 and 35 years old in good health. Some clones in this sample may be carry-over from other donors' samples. CDR3 in amino acids: CASRTGPGNTGELFF. In DNA, the CDR3 is TGTGCCAGCAGGACAGGGCCCGGGAACACCGGGGAGCTGTTTTTT.